Following are 10 T cell receptor beta chains from one sample sequenced in a study of CD8+ T cells in alopecia areata. Once RNA had been extracted, it was reverse transcribed into cDNA to act as the sequencing template. TCRdb keeps only in-frame clones here, not all; method: immunoSEQ multiplex PCR. The data contain 100,000 to 150,000 clones, 58% of them singletons. The sample consisted of CD4+ T cells sorted from blood, taken at week 0. The receptors come from a human donor with alopecia areata.

This clone was counted once. The J gene is TRBJ1-1, the V gene TRBV18, with 10 nucleotides matching TRBD1. The CDR3 length is 15 residues. Unmatched junction bases numbered 5, after V lost 2 bases and J lost 5 bases. Germline values: CDR1 KGHSH, CDR2 LQKENI. CDR3 region: CASSPGTGAATEAFF. The DNA of the CDR3 is TGTGCCAGCTCACCAGGGACAGGGGCGGCGACTGAAGCTTTCTTT. Together with reference TRBV18 and TRBJ1-1, the CDR3 gives the full variable domain: NAGVMQNPRHLVRRRGQEARLRCSPMKGHSHVYWYRQLPEEGLKFMVYLQKENIIDESGMPKERFSAEFPKEGPSILRIQQVVRGDSAAYFCASSPGTGAATEAFFGQGTRLTVV.

This clone turned up a few times. The chain combines TRBV29-1 with TRBJ2-3; 15 bases are shared with TRBD2. CDR3 length equals 17 residues. Trimming took 7 bases from V and 4 from J; bases not matched to a gene: 12. Germline V CDR1 and CDR2: SQVTM, ANQGSEA. This chain's CDR3 is CSAGSFGLAGGPDTQYF. The DNA for the CDR3 is TGCAGCGCCGGGTCATTTGGACTAGCGGGGGGGCCAGATACGCAGTATTTT.

In this sample, this clone turned up once. This rearrangement joins TRBV19 to TRBJ2-6; D perhaps matches TRBD1 (5 bases). The CDR3 has 16 amino acids. Germline assignment: CDR1 LNHDA and CDR2 SQIVND (reference sequence). Trimming took 5 bases from V and 1 from J, leaving 12 bases between them. The CDR3 nucleotides are TGTGCCAGTAGTGACCAGGGCGATTCTGGGGCCAACGTCCTGACTTTC. Amino acid sequence: CASSDQGDSGANVLTF. The variable domain in full, with the rest retrieved from reference TRBV19 and TRBJ2-6, is DGGITQSPKYLFRKEGQNVTLSCEQNLNHDAMYWYRQDPGQGLRLIYYSQIVNDFQKGDIAEGYSVSREKKESFPLTVTSAQKNPTAFYLCASSDQGDSGANVLTFGAGSRLTVL.

This clone has only a few counts. This chain joins TRBV4-3 and TRBJ2-3; D call uncertain. The CDR3 extends over 16 amino acids. The V and J ends lost 0 bases and 0 bases respectively, with 10 bases between them. From germline, CDR1 is LGHNA and CDR2 YSLEER. Here the CDR3 DNA reads TGCGCCAGCAGCCAAGATGAGGCGAGGAGCACAGATACGCAGTATTTT. Protein sequence: CASSQDEARSTDTQYF.

The chain is built from TRBV5-4 and TRBJ2-1, with 7 bases aligning to TRBD1. Germline lookup yields CDR1 SGHNT and CDR2 YYREEE (reference sequence). Germline trimming cut 5 bases from V and 6 bases from J; bases unmatched to any gene: 2. This CDR3 spans 12 amino acids. The CDR3 nucleotides read TGTGCCAGCAGACAGGGGACCAATGAGCAGTTCTTC. Amino acids: CASRQGTNEQFF. The variable domain in full, completed from reference TRBV5-4 and TRBJ2-1, reads ETGVTQSPTHLIKTRGQQVTLRCSSQSGHNTVSWYQQALGQGPQFIFQYYREEENGRGNFPPRFSGLQFPNYSSELNVNALELDDSALYLCASRQGTNEQFFGPGTRLTVL.

V gene TRBV6-5 combines with J gene TRBJ1-1; no clear D gene. The CDR3 covers 14 residues. Trimming cost V 5 bases and J 5 bases, with 15 bases left between them. CDR1 is MNHEY, CDR2 SVGAGI, per germline. The chain's CDR3 is CASSLLDRRTEAFF. CDR3 coding DNA: TGTGCCAGCAGTCTACTCGACCGAAGGACTGAAGCTTTCTTT.

This clone was seen only a few times. CDR3 nucleotides: TGCAGCGTTGGGGGACTAGCCAAAAACATTCAGTACTTC. This translates into CSVGGLAKNIQYF. The rearrangement joins TRBV29-1 to TRBJ2-4, with D perhaps matching TRBD2 (6 bases). Germline CDR1 is SQVTM and CDR2 is ANQGSEA. The length of the CDR3 is 13 residues. The V end lost 4 bases, the J end lost 0 bases, and 7 bases lay between the germline ends.

This clone was counted a few times. The chain has TRBV6-6 and TRBJ2-1; 8 bases are a match to TRBD2. The CDR3 extends over 16 amino acids. Germline CDR1 and CDR2: MNHNY and SVGAGI (reference sequence). V gave up 6 bases and J gave up 10 bases; unmatched junction bases: 17. CDR3 in amino acids: CASSFSDVSGNGEQFF. The DNA of the CDR3 is TGTGCCAGCAGCTTCTCAGATGTTAGCGGGAACGGAGAGCAGTTCTTC.

In this sample, this clone turned up a few times. This chain joins TRBV5-1 and TRBJ1-6; 7 bases are a match to TRBD1. V lost 4 bases, J lost 9 bases, and 7 bases stayed unmatched. CDR3 length: 14 residues. CDR1 is SGHRS, CDR2 YFSETQ, per germline. The CDR3 bases are TGCGCCAGCAGCGTCAGACAGGGCGGTTCACCCCTCCACTTT. Its protein is CASSVRQGGSPLHF.

The chain employs TRBV25-1 and TRBJ2-7; no reliable D call. The CDR3 runs to 14 residues. Germline V gives CDR1 MGHDK, CDR2 SYGVNS. The germline V and J ends were trimmed by 3 bases and 3 bases, with 12 bases remaining between them. The CDR3 region is CASSDGQAVYEQYF. The CDR3 nucleotides are TGTGCCAGCAGTGACGGGCAGGCAGTCTACGAGCAGTACTTC.